The rows below give T cell receptor beta chains drawn from one sample of a study of PD-1 blockade in classical Hodgkin lymphoma. Measured with immunoSEQ multiplex PCR; TCRdb has only the in-frame clones, and not every one. The sample includes 6,500 to 7,500 clones, approximately 77% of them seen just once. This specimen consisted of peripheral blood mononuclear cells (PBMCs), obtained before the second cycle of nivolumab. The origin of the receptors is a human donor with classical Hodgkin lymphoma. Each CDR3 is given with its conserved first and last residue. A D gene is named only where the DNA matches it firmly. Clone size is shown for a subset of rows, as once, few, many or a class of expanded clone.

D	size	V	J	DNA	CDR3
.	.	TRBV7-8	TRBJ1-1	TGTGCCAGCAGCGAAAATACAGGGAACACTGAAGCTTTCTTT	CASSENTGNTEAFF
TRBD1	.	TRBV19	TRBJ2-7	TGTGCCAGTAGTATAGGGGGACAGGGGAACGAGCAGTACTTC	CASSIGGQGNEQYF
.	.	TRBV5-1	TRBJ2-7	TGCGCCAGCAGCTTGGTTTCAGCCTCCTACGAGCAGTACTTC	CASSLVSASYEQYF
.	.	TRBV7-9	TRBJ2-3	TGTGCCAGCAGCTTCAGGGGCAACACAGATACGCAGTATTTT	CASSFRGNTDTQYF
.	few	TRBV27	TRBJ2-2	TGTGCCAGCAGTTTAGCCCAGGGGGGGCCCGGGGAGCTGTTTTTT	CASSLAQGGPGELFF
TRBD1	.	TRBV30	TRBJ2-1	TGTGCCTGGAACGGTTTGGGGGACAGGGGGAATGAGCAGTTCTTC	CAWNGLGDRGNEQFF
.	.	TRBV27	TRBJ2-3	TGTGCCAGCAGTGTCCCCGGGACGCAGGCCCCAGATACGCAGTATTTT	CASSVPGTQAPDTQYF
.	.	TRBV7-2	TRBJ2-7	TGTGCCAGCAGCTTACGTTTCAGGCTAGGGGATTCCTCCTACGAGCAGTACTTC	CASSLRFRLGDSSYEQYF
.	.	TRBV7-9	TRBJ1-2	TGTGCCAGCAGGTACCTTACAGCTAACTATGGCTACACCTTC	CASRYLTANYGYTF
TRBD2	.	TRBV11-2	TRBJ2-1	TGTGCCAGCAGGTCCACCCGGACTAGCGGGAACAATGAGCAGTTCTTC	CASRSTRTSGNNEQFF
TRBD1	.	TRBV27	TRBJ1-6	TGTGCCAGCAGTTTGGGACAGGGATATTCACCCCTCCACTTT	CASSLGQGYSPLHF
.	.	TRBV10-2	TRBJ1-1	TGCGCCAGCAGTGAGTCGGAAGCGATGAACACTGAAGCTTTCTTT	CASSESEAMNTEAFF
TRBD1	.	TRBV6-4	TRBJ2-3	TGTGCCAGCACTAACAGGGGAACAGATACGCAGTATTTT	CASTNRGTDTQYF
.	.	TRBV28	TRBJ2-7	TGTGCCAGCAGTTTTTACGTGGGAGAGTCCTACGAGCAGTACTTC	CASSFYVGESYEQYF
.	.	TRBV28	TRBJ1-2	TGTGCCAGCAGTTTAGTAGCCACCGCCGCCTATGGCTACACCTTC	CASSLVATAAYGYTF
TRBD1	.	TRBV28	TRBJ2-5	TGTGCCAGCAGTCATGGACAGGGCCTAGAGACCCAGTACTTC	CASSHGQGLETQYF